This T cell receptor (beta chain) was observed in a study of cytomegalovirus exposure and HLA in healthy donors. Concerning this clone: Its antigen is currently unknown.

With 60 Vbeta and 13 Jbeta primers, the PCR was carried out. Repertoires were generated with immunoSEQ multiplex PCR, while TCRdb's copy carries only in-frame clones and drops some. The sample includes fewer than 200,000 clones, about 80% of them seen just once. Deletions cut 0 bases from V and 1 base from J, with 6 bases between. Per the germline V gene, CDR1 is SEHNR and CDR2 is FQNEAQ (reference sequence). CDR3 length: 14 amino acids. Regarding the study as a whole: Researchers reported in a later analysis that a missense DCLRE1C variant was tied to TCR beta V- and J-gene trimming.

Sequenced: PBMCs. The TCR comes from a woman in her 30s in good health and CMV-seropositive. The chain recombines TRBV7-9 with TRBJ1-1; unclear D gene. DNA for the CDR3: TGTGCCAGCAGCTTAGCGGGGAGGAACACTGAAGCTTTCTTT. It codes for CASSLAGRNTEAFF.